This T cell receptor beta chain was recorded in a study of blood T cell repertoires in COVID-19. Study-wide background: Acute and convalescent COVID-19 samples came from the United States, Italy and Spain. T cells, B-cell-depleted T cells, or PBMCs provided the cDNA or gDNA that served as material.

This CDR3 comprises 17 residues. Trimming took 5 bases from V and 3 from J; bases not matched to a gene: 15. CDR1 and CDR2 (germline): SGHAT, FQNNGV. Original analysis: Estimated nucleated cell counts came from reference gene primer amplification. Measured with immunoSEQ multiplex PCR; TCRdb has only the in-frame clones, and not every one. V and J calls and clone size are given by that table; D and trimming were obtained from the DNA. The sample contains over 100,000 clones, roughly four fifths of which appear only once. This clone occurred a few times. The sequence derives from a human donor in a cohort sampled during active COVID-19. This chain uses TRBV11-2 with TRBJ2-7; 8 bases map to TRBD2. The sequenced material came from peripheral blood. This chain's CDR3 is CASSPSYGGRKSYEQYF. The CDR3 bases are TGTGCCAGCAGCCCCTCGTACGGCGGGAGGAAAAGCTACGAGCAGTACTTC.